The source of this TCR beta chain is a study of T-cell reconstitution after alpha-beta-depleted transplantation in children. The CDR3 has 15 residues. CDR1 is SGDLS, CDR2 YYNGEE, per germline. V lost 1 base and J 6 bases, leaving 16 bases between the germline ends. Unique molecular identifiers tagged the TCRbeta library. TCRdb re-analysed the PCR reads in MiXCR, keeping a single row per CDR3 protein. Of approximately 80,000 distinct CDR3 sequences listed, 11% to 15% were seen once; the top ten hold 27%. This clonotype was seen a few times. Sequences were derived from PBMCs, mostly from graft donor cells, sampled 180 days after TCRalphabeta/CD19-depleted stem cell transplant. V usage is TRBV9 and J usage is TRBJ1-2; D perhaps matches TRBD1 (5 bases). The clonotype was recovered from a male patient aged 2-10 years who had a stem cell transplant for acute lymphoblastic leukemia, so the T cells may come from the graft donor. In nucleotides, the CDR3 is TGTGCCAGCAGCGTACGAGGGGATATTGTGGATGGCTACACCTTC. Protein sequence: CASSVRGDIVDGYTF.